The following is a TCR beta chain sequence with its context. The sample belongs to a study of blood T cell repertoires in COVID-19. Only in-frame clones appear in the TCRdb table, and some are missing; sequencing was by immunoSEQ multiplex PCR. Of hundreds of thousands of clones in the sample, nearly 90% were seen once. The specimen sequenced was PBMCs or T cells enriched from blood (not recorded which). This sequence originates from a woman aged 25 to 39 who had recovered from COVID-19.

CDR3 region: CAIMARSTDTQYF. The CDR3, as DNA: TGTGCCATCATGGCCAGGAGCACAGATACGCAGTATTTT. V is TRBV10-3 and J is TRBJ2-3; D unclear. V was pared by 7 bases and J by 0 bases, with 8 bases between. The CDR3 is 13 amino acids. CDR1 is ENHRY, CDR2 SYGVKD, per germline.